The 10 T cell receptor beta chains reported below all come from one sample, sequenced in a study of OX40 agonist ivuxolimab in advanced cancers. Libraries came from the immunoSEQ multiplex PCR assay. The clones in this table, taken by TCRdb from immuneACCESS, are in-frame only. Not every clone is retained; where verified, under half of the shortfall comes from an unresolved V gene, and the cause of the rest is unknown. In this sample the table shows 70,000 to 80,000 clones, 85% to 95% of which occur a single time. Together, the top ten hold approximately 15% of the sample. This specimen was CD4+ or CD8+ T cells sorted from blood, taken in a trial of the OX40 agonist ivuxolimab. All receptors come from an adult with an advanced solid tumor such as melanoma, head and neck, liver or kidney cancer.

The chain recombines TRBV27 with TRBJ2-7; 11 nucleotides agree with TRBD2. V was pared by 6 bases and J by 5 bases, with 9 bases of the junction left unmatched. The CDR3 runs to 15 residues. In germline, CDR1 is MNHEY, CDR2 SMNVEV (reference sequence). The CDR3 bases are TGTGCCAGCAGCCTTACTAGCGGGAGTTTCCACGAGCAGTACTTC. It yields the protein CASSLTSGSFHEQYF.

This sequence joins TRBV28 and TRBJ1-3; maybe TRBD1 (5 bases). The CDR3 loop spans 15 amino acids. With 5 bases removed from V and 0 bases from J, the gap between germline ends came to 11 bases. Germline CDR1 and CDR2: MDHEN and SYDVKM. CDR3 residues: CASSPTGTSGNTIYF. The CDR3 nucleotides read TGTGCCAGCAGTCCAACAGGTACCTCTGGAAACACCATATATTTT.

The V and J genes are TRBV25-1 and TRBJ2-7, with D possibly matching TRBD2 (5 bases). The germline V gene has CDR1 MGHDK and CDR2 SYGVNS. V shed 3 bases and J shed 2 bases, with 8 bases lying between them. The CDR3 is 13 amino acids. The CDR3 is CASSEPGTYEQYF. In DNA, the CDR3 is TGTGCCAGCAGTGAGCCGGGGACCTACGAGCAGTACTTC.

The chain carries TRBV6-5 and TRBJ2-1, with a weak D call TRBD2 (7 bases). The germline V gene has CDR1 MNHEY and CDR2 SVGAGI. The CDR3 consists of 15 residues. V gave up 2 bases and J gave up 3 bases, with 11 bases separating them. CDR3 sequence: CASSYGGGYYNEQFF. CDR3 sequence (DNA): TGTGCCAGCAGTTACGGGGGGGGCTACTACAATGAGCAGTTCTTC.

The chain joins TRBV14 to TRBJ2-6; no clear D. With 0 bases removed from V and 0 bases from J, the gap between germline ends came to 12 bases. CDR3 length: 18 amino acids. Germline CDR1 is SGHDN and CDR2 is FVKESK. The CDR3 nucleotides read TGTGCCAGCAGCCAAGATTGGAACAGCCCCTCTGGGGCCAACGTCCTGACTTTC. It codes for CASSQDWNSPSGANVLTF.

The chain joins TRBV4-1 to TRBJ2-7; 9 bases fit TRBD2. After removal of 0 bases from V and 2 bases from J, the junction contained 5 bases not matched to a gene. This CDR3 has 16 amino acids. Germline CDR1 MGHRA, CDR2 YSYEKL. CDR3 residues: CASSQDRASGTYEQYF. The CDR3 region has the DNA TGCGCCAGCAGCCAAGATCGGGCTAGCGGGACCTACGAGCAGTACTTC.

The chain employs TRBV27 and TRBJ2-7; the D is unclear. Germline V gene data show CDR1 as MNHEY and CDR2 as SMNVEV (reference sequence). Trimming left V 10 bases short and J 2 bases short, with 12 bases between. There are 12 residues in the CDR3. DNA for the CDR3: TGTGCCACCCCGTCGGACCCCTACGAGCAGTACTTC. It is translated as CATPSDPYEQYF.

The chain combines TRBV7-9 with TRBJ1-5; 12 bases fit TRBD1. The CDR3 has 15 amino acids. Germline CDR1 is SEHNR and CDR2 is FQNEAQ (reference sequence). V shed 5 bases, J shed 6 bases, and the junction held 5 bases outside the gene matches. CDR3 sequence: CASSPGTGGGQPQHF. In DNA form, the CDR3 reads TGTGCCAGCAGCCCCGGGACAGGGGGCGGTCAGCCCCAGCATTTT.

This chain uses TRBV6-4 with TRBJ2-3, with 9 bases lining up with TRBD2. The V gene's germline CDR1 is MRHNA and CDR2 SNTAGT. V dropped 0 bases and J dropped 4; count of bases not matched to a gene: 2. CDR3 length: 15 amino acids. CDR3 sequence: CASSDSAGGADTQYF. CDR3 bases: TGTGCCAGCAGTGACTCAGCGGGAGGCGCAGATACGCAGTATTTT.

V is TRBV15 and J is TRBJ2-1; D is perhaps TRBD2 (7 bases). Deletions cut 5 bases from V and 2 bases from J, with 16 bases between. Looked up from germline, CDR1 is LNHNV and CDR2 is YYDKDF (reference sequence). The length of the CDR3 is 16 residues. The CDR3 region has the DNA TGTGCCACCAGCGTAGGGGGGGCGGGGCCCTACAATGAGCAGTTCTTC. Its protein is CATSVGGAGPYNEQFF.